Shown below are 30 T cell receptor beta chains from a single sample sequenced in a study of shared clonotypes between healthy human individuals. Measured with immunoSEQ multiplex PCR; TCRdb has only the in-frame clones, and not every one. The sample comprises around 1,100,000 clones, around three quarters of which are singletons, and 0.89% rests with the top ten. The sequencing input was memory CD4+ T cells from PBMCs. Subset indicated: CD45RA-negative fraction. These TCRs come from a man aged 18-30 years in good health. Some clones in this sample may be carry-over from other donors' samples.

V and J are TRBV2 and TRBJ1-5; TRBD1 is a possible D gene (6 bases). Trimming took off 3 bases at V and 11 bases at J, with 14 bases between the two ends. CDR1 and CDR2 from the germline V gene are SNHLY and FYNNEI. The CDR3 contains 13 residues. The CDR3 region is CASSDREGVSQHF. CDR3 in DNA: TGTGCCAGCAGTGATAGGGAGGGGGTGTCCCAGCATTTT.

The chain uses TRBV4-3 and TRBJ2-3, with no clear D. There are 15 residues in the CDR3. Trimming left V 1 base short and J 2 bases short, with 10 bases between. CDR1 and CDR2 from the germline V gene are LGHNA and YSLEER. The CDR3 is CASSQGRRNTDTQYF. The CDR3, as DNA: TGCGCCAGCAGCCAAGGGCGACGTAACACAGATACGCAGTATTTT.

V usage is TRBV6-1 and J usage is TRBJ1-2; D is unresolved. V was shortened by 3 bases and J by 6 bases, with 23 bases between the two germline ends. The germline gives CDR1 MNHNS, CDR2 SASEGT. This CDR3 contains 17 residues. CDR3 DNA sequence: TGTGCCAGCAGTGACATATACGGGTCTCGCGTAAGCAATGGCTACACCTTC. As protein: CASSDIYGSRVSNGYTF.

Comments on this clone: This may stem from a read error, because a much larger clone lies one nucleotide away. The chain carries TRBV30 and TRBJ1-1; D unresolved. Germline loops: CDR1 GTSNPN, CDR2 SVGIG (reference sequence). The V end was cut by 5 bases, the J end by 7 bases, with 26 bases between. The CDR3 is made up of 16 amino acids. The DNA of the CDR3 is TGTGCCTGGGGGCCGAAGTTAGGACCCGGCGGGGATGAAGCTTTCTTT. It encodes CAWGPKLGPGGDEAFF.

CDR3 loop: CASSLRGFIGYEQYF. CDR3 coding DNA: TGTGCCAGCAGCTTGCGCGGGTTTATAGGCTACGAGCAGTACTTC. The chain employs TRBV5-6 and TRBJ2-7; possible D gene TRBD2, 5 bases. V dropped 1 base and J dropped 3 bases, with 14 bases sitting between them. The CDR3 is 15 residues long. Germline lookup yields CDR1 SGHDT and CDR2 YYEEEE.

This rearrangement joins TRBV6-5 to TRBJ2-2; D may be TRBD1 (6 bases). The CDR3 has 14 residues. Germline V gene data show CDR1 as MNHEY and CDR2 as SVGAGI. V was trimmed by 2 bases and J by 4 bases, leaving 8 bases between them. The CDR3 sequence is CASSYRTATGELFF. As DNA, the CDR3 is TGTGCCAGCAGTTACAGGACAGCCACCGGGGAGCTGTTTTTT.

The chain links TRBV6-1 to TRBJ1-3; possible D gene TRBD1, 5 bases. Trimming took 7 bases from V and 5 from J, leaving 9 bases between them. The germline V gene encodes CDR1 MNHNS and CDR2 SASEGT. The CDR3 has 12 residues. CDR3 sequence (DNA): TGTGCCAGCACGACAGACCGAAACACCATATATTTT. Translating gives CASTTDRNTIYF.

This clone was seen only a few times. The rearrangement uses TRBV6-5 and TRBJ2-5; 10 positions match TRBD1. The CDR3 has 14 residues. Germline CDR1 and CDR2: MNHEY and SVGAGI. V lost 6 bases, J lost 5 bases, and 6 bases stayed unmatched. DNA of the CDR3: TGTGCCAGCAGATCCGGGACAGGGGTTGAGACCCAGTACTTC. This gives the protein CASRSGTGVETQYF.

This chain uses TRBV10-3 with TRBJ2-2; 10 bases align to TRBD2. Germline CDR1 ENHRY, CDR2 SYGVKD. Unmatched junction bases numbered 4, after V lost 8 bases and J lost 4 bases. The CDR3 length is 14 residues. As DNA, the CDR3 is TGTGCCATCGGGTCTAGCGGGGGCACCGGGGAGCTGTTTTTT. This sequence encodes CAIGSSGGTGELFF.

J is TRBJ1-2 and V is TRBV2; no clear D gene. CDR3 length: 14 amino acids. V was shortened by 7 bases and J by 7 bases, with 19 bases between the two germline ends. Germline V CDR1 and CDR2: SNHLY, FYNNEI. As DNA, the CDR3 is TGTGCCAGCACGTTAGGAAATCCTATGAGTGGCTACACCTTC. This gives the protein CASTLGNPMSGYTF. Together with reference TRBV2 and TRBJ1-2, the CDR3 gives the full variable domain: EPEVTQTPSHQVTQMGQEVILRCVPISNHLYFYWYRQILGQKVEFLVSFYNNEISEKSEIFDDQFSVERPDGSNFTLKIRSTKLEDSAMYFCASTLGNPMSGYTFGSGTRLTVV.

This clone was found once. The chain uses TRBV5-5 and TRBJ2-3; D may be TRBD2 (6 bases). CDR1 and CDR2 from the germline V gene are SGHKS and YYEKEE (reference sequence). Trimming shortened V by 1 base and J by 5 bases, and 14 bases separated the two germline ends. The CDR3 is made up of 15 amino acids. The CDR3 here is CASSLRDSPIDTQYF. Here the CDR3 DNA reads TGTGCCAGCAGCTTGAGGGACTCCCCGATAGATACGCAGTATTTT.

V usage is TRBV6-5 and J usage is TRBJ2-3, with a tentative D call TRBD1 (6 bases). Per the germline V gene, CDR1 is MNHEY and CDR2 is SVGAGI. This CDR3 is 13 amino acids long. V was clipped by 7 bases and J by 6 bases, with 14 bases between them. CDR3 nucleotides: TGTGCCAGCACCCTAGGGGACACGGATACGCAGTATTTT. The encoded protein is CASTLGDTDTQYF.

The chain carries TRBV28 and TRBJ1-3, with D tentatively TRBD1 (6 bases). This CDR3 region has 14 residues. Germline V gene data show CDR1 as MDHEN and CDR2 as SYDVKM. V was clipped by 5 bases and J by 3 bases, with 11 bases between them. CDR3: CASSPGAGGNTIYF. The CDR3 region has the DNA TGTGCCAGCAGTCCAGGGGCTGGTGGAAACACCATATATTTT.

This clone was recorded a few times. The chain is built from TRBV4-2 and TRBJ1-1; D uncertain. The CDR3 is made up of 13 amino acids. V lost 1 base, J lost 3 bases, and 6 bases lay in between. From germline, CDR1 is LGHNA and CDR2 YNFKEQ. The CDR3 reads CASSQVRDTEAFF. The CDR3 DNA sequence: TGTGCCAGCAGCCAAGTTCGGGACACTGAAGCTTTCTTT.

V is TRBV7-2 and J is TRBJ1-2; D is uncertain. Germline V gives CDR1 SGHTA, CDR2 FQGNSA. CDR3 length equals 13 residues. V lost 5 bases to trimming and J lost 4 bases, with 11 bases between them. The CDR3: CASSQDGIYGYTF. Written as DNA, the CDR3 is TGTGCCAGCAGCCAGGACGGAATCTATGGCTACACCTTC.

The CDR3 protein is CASTDLAKNIQYF. The CDR3 DNA is TGTGCCAGCACTGACTTAGCCAAAAACATTCAGTACTTC. The chain links TRBV7-2 to TRBJ2-4, with D unresolved. Between the trimmed V and J ends, which lost 7 bases and 0 bases, there was a span of 7 bases. Germline V lookup: CDR1 SGHTA, CDR2 FQGNSA. The CDR3 contains 13 residues.

V gene TRBV5-1 combines with J gene TRBJ2-5, with 7 bases identical to TRBD1. V gave up 3 bases and J gave up 5 bases; unmatched junction bases: 10. CDR3 length: 15 amino acids. CDR1 SGHRS and CDR2 YFSETQ come from the germline V gene. The CDR3 sequence is CASSSRQGKSETQYF. The DNA for the CDR3 is TGCGCCAGCAGCTCCAGACAGGGAAAGAGCGAGACCCAGTACTTC.

This chain joins TRBV7-2 and TRBJ1-5; 10 bases fit TRBD1. V dropped 4 bases and J dropped 5; count of bases not matched to a gene: 11. There are 17 residues in the CDR3. Germline V CDR1 and CDR2: SGHTA, FQGNSA. The chain's CDR3 is CASSSRSGTGDYQPQHF. CDR3 nucleotides: TGTGCCAGCAGCTCTAGATCAGGGACAGGGGATTATCAGCCCCAGCATTTT.

Details on this clone: The identical CDR3 is also encoded by other nucleotide sequences in the sample. The rearrangement links TRBV28 to TRBJ2-5; 14 bases fit TRBD2. The CDR3 covers 16 residues. Trimming at V came to 5 bases and at J to 5 bases, leaving 7 bases not matched to a gene. CDR1 is MDHEN and CDR2 is SYDVKM in the germline V gene. CDR3 region: CASSPGLAGARETQYF. The CDR3 region has the DNA TGTGCCAGCAGTCCGGGACTAGCGGGAGCCAGGGAGACCCAGTACTTC.

The gene calls are TRBV5-4 and TRBJ2-7, with D unclear. CDR1 is SGHNT and CDR2 is YYREEE in the germline V gene (reference sequence). Trimming shortened V by 0 bases and J by 4 bases, and 11 bases separated the two germline ends. This CDR3 contains 14 residues. CDR3 sequence reads: CASSLEGRLYEQYF. As DNA, the CDR3 is TGTGCCAGCAGCTTGGAAGGGCGGCTTTACGAGCAGTACTTC.

V gene TRBV5-6 combines with J gene TRBJ1-2, with a weak D call TRBD1 (6 bases). Trimming cost V 0 bases and J 2 bases, with 14 bases left between them. The CDR3 has 16 amino acids. Germline CDR1 and CDR2: SGHDT and YYEEEE. The CDR3 protein is CASSLEQGVGNYGYTF. The CDR3 DNA sequence: TGTGCCAGCAGCTTGGAACAGGGCGTCGGAAACTATGGCTACACCTTC.

The rearrangement uses TRBV4-2 and TRBJ2-7; 8 bases line up with TRBD1. Germline CDR1 reads LGHNA; CDR2 reads YNFKEQ. The junction had 20 bases not matched to a gene; V was cut back by 4 bases and J by 6 bases. The CDR3 loop spans 18 amino acids. The CDR3 DNA sequence: TGTGCCAGCAGCCCTCACCAATCCTCGCGACAGGGGACCGGCGAGCAGTACTTC. This translates into CASSPHQSSRQGTGEQYF.

The rearrangement joins TRBV28 to TRBJ2-7; 9 nucleotides agree with TRBD1. Trimming removed 6 bases from V and 4 bases from J; junction bases left unmatched: 10. There are 15 residues in the CDR3. Per germline, CDR1 MDHEN and CDR2 SYDVKM. As DNA, the CDR3 is TGTGCCAGCAGAGCTACCGGGACAGGGAGTTACGAGCAGTACTTC. The encoded protein is CASRATGTGSYEQYF.

The chain recombines TRBV7-2 with TRBJ2-5, with TRBD2 matching 7 bases. Germline-derived CDR1 and CDR2 are SGHTA and FQGNSA. Losses at the gene ends were 1 base for V and 2 bases for J; bases not matched to a gene: 4. This CDR3 comprises 15 residues. The CDR3 spells CASSLGRRGQETQYF. The CDR3 DNA is TGTGCCAGCAGCTTAGGGAGGCGGGGGCAAGAGACCCAGTACTTC.

This chain connects TRBV11-3 to TRBJ2-2, with 7 bases fitting TRBD1. With V trimmed by 4 bases and J by 5 bases, 7 bases remained unmatched. The CDR3 is 15 residues long. Germline CDR1 and CDR2: SGHNT and YENEEA. The DNA for the CDR3 is TGTGCCAGCAGCTGGCGGACAGGTCAGACCGGGGAGCTGTTTTTT. Amino acid sequence: CASSWRTGQTGELFF.

This chain connects TRBV7-7 to TRBJ2-3; 11 bases align to TRBD1. CDR1 is SSHAT, CDR2 FNYEAQ, per germline (reference sequence). CDR3 size: 15 residues. Trimming cost V 5 bases and J 3 bases; bases outside gene matches: 4. The CDR3 loop reads CASSKGTGGTDTQYF. CDR3 in DNA: TGTGCCAGCAGCAAGGGGACAGGGGGTACAGATACGCAGTATTTT.

In this sample, this clone turned up once. The rearrangement links TRBV7-9 to TRBJ2-7; 7 nucleotides align to TRBD1. This CDR3 is 15 amino acids long. CDR1 and CDR2 (germline): SEHNR, FQNEAQ (reference sequence). V lost 2 bases, J lost 5 bases, and 9 bases stayed unmatched. As DNA, the CDR3 is TGTGCCAGCAGCTTATTCCGGGACAGTAGCAACGAGCAGTACTTC. Translation gives CASSLFRDSSNEQYF. Full variable domain (outside the CDR3, taken from reference TRBV7-9 and TRBJ2-7): DTGVSQNPRHKITKRGQNVTFRCDPISEHNRLYWYRQTLGQGPEFLTYFQNEAQLEKSRLLSDRFSAERPKGSFSTLEIQRTEQGDSAMYLCASSLFRDSSNEQYFGPGTRLTVT.

V usage is TRBV28 and J usage is TRBJ2-1; TRBD2 matches at 7 bases. CDR3 length equals 14 residues. In germline, CDR1 is MDHEN, CDR2 SYDVKM. V shed 6 bases and J 7 bases; nucleotides not matched to a gene: 9. CDR3 nucleotides: TGTGCCAGCAGCCCGGGAGGCCGGGCGAATGAGCAGTTCTTC. Protein sequence: CASSPGGRANEQFF.

This clone has a count of ten or more. V is TRBV13 and J is TRBJ2-2; D possibly corresponds to TRBD2 (5 bases). This CDR3 has 14 amino acids. Per germline, CDR1 PRHDT and CDR2 FYEKMQ (reference sequence). The germline V and J ends were trimmed by 2 bases and 5 bases, with 9 bases remaining between them. The CDR3 bases are TGTGCCAGCAGCTTACTAAGAGGGACCGGGGAGCTGTTTTTT. This codes for CASSLLRGTGELFF.

As concerns this clone: The sample contains more than one DNA sequence encoding this CDR3. This sequence joins TRBV28 and TRBJ2-7; TRBD2 agrees at 12 bases. Germline assignment: CDR1 MDHEN and CDR2 SYDVKM. This CDR3 has 14 amino acids. The trim removed 6 bases at V and 1 base at J, leaving 1 base unmatched. The CDR3 DNA reads TGTGCCAGCAGGACTAGCGGGAGTTCCTACGAGCAGTACTTC. Residues: CASRTSGSSYEQYF.